Each of the 11 T cell receptor beta chains below was sequenced from the same sample in a study of blood T cell dynamics during melanoma immunotherapy. Regarding time point: week 3, after first cycle of checkpoint inhibitor. Data came from immunoSEQ multiplex PCR; TCRdb stores just in-frame clones and leaves some out. The sample records under 9,500 clones, about 85% being singletons. Source: blood, taken from a patient treated with checkpoint blockade. All receptors come from a human donor with melanoma.

The chain combines TRBV6-5 with TRBJ2-2; TRBD1 aligns across 9 bases. This CDR3 is 15 amino acids long. Germline assignment: CDR1 MNHEY and CDR2 SVGAGI. The ends lost 6 bases at V and 3 bases at J; junction bases unmatched: 5. CDR3 sequence: CASRLGQGHTGELFF. CDR3 nucleotides: TGTGCCAGCAGACTCGGACAGGGGCACACCGGGGAGCTGTTTTTT.

The chain recombines TRBV9 with TRBJ2-5; TRBD2 agrees at 13 bases. CDR3 length: 17 amino acids. Germline lookup yields CDR1 SGDLS and CDR2 YYNGEE. The J segment lost 7 bases and the V segment lost 1 base, leaving 10 bases of the junction unmatched. The chain's CDR3 is CASSVSAGTSGVGTQYF. The CDR3 DNA follows: TGTGCCAGCAGCGTATCAGCGGGGACTAGCGGGGTGGGGACCCAGTACTTC. Together with reference TRBV9 and TRBJ2-5, the CDR3 gives the full variable domain: DSGVTQTPKHLITATGQRVTLRCSPRSGDLSVYWYQQSLDQGLQFLIQYYNGEERAKGNILERFSAQQFPDLHSELNLSSLELGDSALYFCASSVSAGTSGVGTQYFGPGTRLLVL.

The genes are TRBV27 and TRBJ1-6; D gene ambiguous. Germline CDR1 and CDR2: MNHEY and SMNVEV (reference sequence). The CDR3 extends over 14 amino acids. Trimming shortened V by 2 bases and J by 3 bases, and 5 bases separated the two germline ends. The CDR3 DNA reads as TGTGCCAGCAGTTTACGGGGCTATAATTCACCCCTCCACTTT. Protein product: CASSLRGYNSPLHF.

In its sample, this clone was seen once. For the CDR3, the DNA is TGTGCCAGCAGCCCACAGATGAACTCCTACGAGCAGTACTTC. Translated, it gives CASSPQMNSYEQYF. The chain combines TRBV14 with TRBJ2-7, with D hard to call. V gave up 4 bases and J gave up 0 bases, with 10 bases separating them. Germline CDR1 reads SGHDN; CDR2 reads FVKESK. The CDR3 length is 14 residues.

V and J are TRBV7-3 and TRBJ2-5; D gene unclear. CDR1 is SGHTA, CDR2 FQGTGA, per germline. This CDR3 comprises 14 residues. V was shortened by 5 bases and J by 7 bases, with 17 bases between the two germline ends. The chain's CDR3 is CASSPGWRLGTQYF. The CDR3 DNA sequence: TGTGCCAGCAGCCCCGGTTGGCGGCTGGGGACCCAGTACTTC.

The V gene is TRBV6-4, the J gene TRBJ1-5; D is undetermined. The ends were cut back, 5 bases at V and 2 bases at J, with 10 bases in the middle. This CDR3 region has 14 residues. The germline V gene encodes CDR1 MRHNA and CDR2 SNTAGT. CDR3 sequence: CASSPSPGNQPQHF. The CDR3, as DNA: TGTGCCAGCAGTCCCAGCCCTGGCAATCAGCCCCAGCATTTT.

The chain joins TRBV5-6 to TRBJ1-4; unclear D gene. This CDR3 region has 15 residues. Germline V gene data show CDR1 as SGHDT and CDR2 as YYEEEE. Trimming took off 4 bases at V and 8 bases at J, with 18 bases between the two ends. The chain's CDR3 is CASSNGRSDVEKLFF. In nucleotides, the CDR3 is TGTGCCAGCAGCAACGGACGGTCGGATGTGGAAAAACTGTTTTTT. Looking up the rest from reference TRBV5-6 and TRBJ1-4 gives the full variable domain: DAGVTQSPTHLIKTRGQQVTLRCSPKSGHDTVSWYQQALGQGPQFIFQYYEEEERQRGNFPDRFSGHQFPNYSSELNVNALLLGDSALYLCASSNGRSDVEKLFFGSGTQLSVL.

The chain uses TRBV7-9 and TRBJ2-5, with a possible D match to TRBD2 (6 bases). Looked up from germline, CDR1 is SEHNR and CDR2 is FQNEAQ (reference sequence). This CDR3 spans 14 amino acids. The V and J ends lost 5 bases and 4 bases respectively, with 14 bases between them. The CDR3 here is CASSPGGASETQYF. CDR3 coding DNA: TGTGCCAGCAGCCCCGGCGGGGCGTCAGAGACCCAGTACTTC. The whole variable domain, remainder taken from reference TRBV7-9 and TRBJ2-5, is DTGVSQNPRHKITKRGQNVTFRCDPISEHNRLYWYRQTLGQGPEFLTYFQNEAQLEKSRLLSDRFSAERPKGSFSTLEIQRTEQGDSAMYLCASSPGGASETQYFGPGTRLLVL.

The rearrangement uses TRBV29-1 and TRBJ1-5; D call uncertain. V was clipped by 4 bases and J by 5 bases, with 12 bases between them. The CDR3 length is 13 residues. Germline V gene lookup returns CDR1 SQVTM and CDR2 ANQGSEA. The chain's CDR3 is CSVGAAGDQPQHF. As DNA, the CDR3 is TGCAGCGTTGGAGCTGCCGGGGATCAGCCCCAGCATTTT. The full variable domain, completed using reference TRBV29-1 and TRBJ1-5, is SAVISQKPSRDICQRGTSLTIQCQVDSQVTMMFWYRQQPGQSLTLIATANQGSEATYESGFVIDKFPISRPNLTFSTLTVSNMSPEDSSIYLCSVGAAGDQPQHFGDGTRLSIL.

The genes are TRBV5-4 and TRBJ2-5; D is undetermined. V was cut by 4 bases and J by 1 base, with 11 bases left in between. Germline V gene sequence: CDR1 SGHNT, CDR2 YYREEE (reference sequence). CDR3 size: 14 residues. This CDR3 reads CASSQDGGQETQYF. The DNA of the CDR3 is TGTGCCAGCAGCCAAGACGGCGGCCAAGAGACCCAGTACTTC.

This chain uses TRBV19 with TRBJ2-7, with D uncertain. V was clipped by 4 bases and J by 5 bases, with 12 bases between them. Germline V gene data show CDR1 as LNHDA and CDR2 as SQIVND (reference sequence). This CDR3 contains 13 residues. CDR3 nucleotides: TGTGCCAGTAGTAATCCGGGTAGCAACGAGCAGTACTTC. Translated, it gives CASSNPGSNEQYF. The full variable domain, with the rest looked up from reference TRBV19 and TRBJ2-7, is DGGITQSPKYLFRKEGQNVTLSCEQNLNHDAMYWYRQDPGQGLRLIYYSQIVNDFQKGDIAEGYSVSREKKESFPLTVTSAQKNPTAFYLCASSNPGSNEQYFGPGTRLTVT.